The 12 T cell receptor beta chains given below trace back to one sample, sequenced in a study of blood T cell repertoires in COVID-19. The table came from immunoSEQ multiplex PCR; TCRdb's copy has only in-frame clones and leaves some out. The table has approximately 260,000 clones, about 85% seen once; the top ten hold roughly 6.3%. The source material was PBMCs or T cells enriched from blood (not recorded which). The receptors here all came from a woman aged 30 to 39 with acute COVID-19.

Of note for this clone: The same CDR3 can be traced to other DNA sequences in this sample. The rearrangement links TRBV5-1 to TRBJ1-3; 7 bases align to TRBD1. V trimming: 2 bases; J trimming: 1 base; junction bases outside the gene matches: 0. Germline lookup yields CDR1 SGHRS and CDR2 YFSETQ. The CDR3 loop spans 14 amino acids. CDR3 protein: CASSLQGSGNTIYF. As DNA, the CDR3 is TGCGCCAGCAGCTTACAGGGGTCTGGAAACACCATATATTTT.

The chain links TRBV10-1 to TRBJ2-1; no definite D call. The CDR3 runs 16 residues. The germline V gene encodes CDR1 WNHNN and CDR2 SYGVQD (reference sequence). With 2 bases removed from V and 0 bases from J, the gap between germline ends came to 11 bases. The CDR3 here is CASSEHGSRSYNEQFF. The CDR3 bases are TGCGCCAGCAGTGAGCATGGCTCTCGCTCCTACAATGAGCAGTTCTTC.

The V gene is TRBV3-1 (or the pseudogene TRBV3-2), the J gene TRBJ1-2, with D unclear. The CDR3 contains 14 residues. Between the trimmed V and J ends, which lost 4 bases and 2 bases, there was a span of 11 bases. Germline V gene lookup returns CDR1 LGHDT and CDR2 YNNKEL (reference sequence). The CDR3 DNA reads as TGTGCCAGCAGCCTCCTTAACAGAAACTATGGCTACACCTTC. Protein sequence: CASSLLNRNYGYTF.

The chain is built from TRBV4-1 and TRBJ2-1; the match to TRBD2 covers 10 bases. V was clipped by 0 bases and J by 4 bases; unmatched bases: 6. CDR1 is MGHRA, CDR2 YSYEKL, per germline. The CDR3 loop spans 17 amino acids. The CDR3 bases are TGCGCCAGCAGCCAAGATATAGGACTAGCGGAGTACAATGAGCAGTTCTTC. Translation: CASSQDIGLAEYNEQFF.

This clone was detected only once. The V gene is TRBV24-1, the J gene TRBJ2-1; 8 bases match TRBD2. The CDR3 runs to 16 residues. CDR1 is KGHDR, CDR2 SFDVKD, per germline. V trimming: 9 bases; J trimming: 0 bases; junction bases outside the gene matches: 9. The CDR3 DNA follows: TGTGCCACCCAAGCGGGAGTTATAGGCTCCTACAATGAGCAGTTCTTC. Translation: CATQAGVIGSYNEQFF.

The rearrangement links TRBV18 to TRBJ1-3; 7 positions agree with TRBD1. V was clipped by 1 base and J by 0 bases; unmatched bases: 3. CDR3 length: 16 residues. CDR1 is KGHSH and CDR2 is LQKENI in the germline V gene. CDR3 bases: TGTGCCAGCTCACCACTAAGGACAGGCTCTGGAAACACCATATATTTT. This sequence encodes CASSPLRTGSGNTIYF.

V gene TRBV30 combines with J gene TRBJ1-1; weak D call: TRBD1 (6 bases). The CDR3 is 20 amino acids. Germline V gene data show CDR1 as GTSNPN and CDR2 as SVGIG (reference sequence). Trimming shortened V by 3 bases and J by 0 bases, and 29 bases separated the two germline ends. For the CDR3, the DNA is TGTGCCTGGAGACGGAATGCAGGGGATAAGCGAACGCAGCTGAACACTGAAGCTTTCTTT. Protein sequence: CAWRRNAGDKRTQLNTEAFF.

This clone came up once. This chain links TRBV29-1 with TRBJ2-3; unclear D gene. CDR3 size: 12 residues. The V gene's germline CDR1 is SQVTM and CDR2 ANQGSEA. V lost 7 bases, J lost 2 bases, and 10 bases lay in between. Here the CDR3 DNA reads TGCAGCGGTCGAGAGAACACAGATACGCAGTATTTT. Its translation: CSGRENTDTQYF.

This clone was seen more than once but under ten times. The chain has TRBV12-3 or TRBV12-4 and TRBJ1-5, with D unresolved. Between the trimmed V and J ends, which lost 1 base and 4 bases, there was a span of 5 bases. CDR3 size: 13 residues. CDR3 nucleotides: TGTGCCAGCAGTTTAGGGGAGAATCAGCCCCAGCATTTT. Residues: CASSLGENQPQHF.

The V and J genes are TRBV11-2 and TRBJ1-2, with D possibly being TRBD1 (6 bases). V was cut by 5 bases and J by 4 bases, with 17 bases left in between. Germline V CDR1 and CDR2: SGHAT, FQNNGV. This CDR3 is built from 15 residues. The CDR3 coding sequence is TGTGCCAGCAGCCCCTATGCGACAGGCGGCTATGGCTACACCTTC. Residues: CASSPYATGGYGYTF.

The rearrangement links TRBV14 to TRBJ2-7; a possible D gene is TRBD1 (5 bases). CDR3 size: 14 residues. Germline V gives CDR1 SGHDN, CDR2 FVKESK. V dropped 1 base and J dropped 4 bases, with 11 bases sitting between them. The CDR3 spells CASSQGARDYEQYF. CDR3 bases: TGTGCCAGCAGCCAAGGGGCCAGGGATTACGAGCAGTACTTC.

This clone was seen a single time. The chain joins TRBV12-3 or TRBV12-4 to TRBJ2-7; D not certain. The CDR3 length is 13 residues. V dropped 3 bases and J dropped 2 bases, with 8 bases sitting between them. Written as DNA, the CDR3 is TGTGCCAGCAGTTTTTCACCTACCTACGAGCAGTACTTC. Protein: CASSFSPTYEQYF.